The rows below give T cell receptor beta chains drawn from one sample of a study of blood T cell repertoires in COVID-19. Assay used: immunoSEQ multiplex PCR; TCRdb lists only in-frame clones, some missing. The data show about 260,000 clones, around 84% seen once. The sequencing sample was made of peripheral blood. The source is a man aged 60-69 years with acute or convalescent COVID-19. The conserved cysteine and the conserved F or W are not part of the CDR3 here. A D gene is named only where the DNA matches it firmly.

J gene | D gene | V gene | CDR3 protein
TRBJ1-4 | TRBD1 | TRBV5-1 | ASSGTGVHEKLF
TRBJ2-5 | - | TRBV19 | ASSFRSQETQY
TRBJ2-3 | - | TRBV11-1 | ASSLWRTSTDTQY
TRBJ1-2 | - | TRBV20-1 | SASRGLGYT
TRBJ2-5 | TRBD1 | TRBV11-3 | ASSFGQGIQETQY
TRBJ1-3 | - | TRBV30 | AWSSSGNTIY
TRBJ2-7 | - | TRBV20-1 | SASSRGYEQY
TRBJ1-3 | - | TRBV2 | ASSGSSGNTIY
TRBJ1-2 | TRBD1 | TRBV6-5 | ASRSGQGFYGYT
TRBJ2-5 | TRBD2 | TRBV14 | ASSQRGLRVIETQY
TRBJ2-3 | - | TRBV5-1 | ASSLGQSSTDTQY
TRBJ1-2 | TRBD1 | TRBV2 | ASSEATAGGLGGYT
TRBJ2-5 | TRBD2 | TRBV27 | ASRRLAGTSPQETQY
TRBJ1-2 | - | TRBV27 | ASSLVGRAYGYT
TRBJ2-3 | - | TRBV3-1/TRBV3-2 | ASSQDPRDRVGSTDTQY
TRBJ1-5 | - | TRBV3-1/TRBV3-2 | ASSQDITGRQPQH
TRBJ1-2 | TRBD1 | TRBV12-3/TRBV12-4 | ASSQGGYGYT
TRBJ2-7 | - | TRBV10-3 | AINEPKGPGVYEQY
TRBJ1-2 | TRBD1 | TRBV18 | ASSPNRGGPANYGYT
TRBJ2-1 | - | TRBV5-1 | ASSSARSYNEQF
TRBJ1-1 | - | TRBV23-1 | ASSRRKQGWTEAF
TRBJ1-2 | - | TRBV28 | ASSFGDFRYGYT
TRBJ2-6 | TRBD2 | TRBV6-1 | ASAGGSGANVLT
TRBJ1-3 | TRBD1 | TRBV13 | ASSPGTGLGNTIY
TRBJ1-5 | - | TRBV6-5 | ASSYSRQGTNQPQH
TRBJ2-1 | TRBD2 | TRBV19 | ASSTLAGSVVYNEQF
TRBJ2-4 | - | TRBV5-8 | ASSVPLGGAKNIQY
TRBJ2-5 | TRBD2 | TRBV19 | ASSSGLAGETQY
TRBJ1-3 | - | TRBV6-6 | ASWVLGAPGNTIY
TRBJ2-3 | TRBD2 | TRBV7-2 | ASSLRPSGGTDTQY
TRBJ1-1 | TRBD1 | TRBV3-1/TRBV3-2 | ASSPSQGSRAF
TRBJ2-3 | TRBD2 | TRBV10-1 | AMLPSLAGHVGCTDTQY
TRBJ1-6 | - | TRBV6-5 | ASRPGRENSPLH
TRBJ2-5 | - | TRBV10-1 | ASSDRTVQETQY
TRBJ2-1 | TRBD1 | TRBV9 | ASSGGNRGYNEQF
TRBJ2-7 | TRBD2 | TRBV10-3 | AISVGLANAYEQY
TRBJ2-3 | - | TRBV6-1 | ASSESARRGTQY
TRBJ1-1 | TRBD1 | TRBV6-6 | ASRLVTGAEAF
TRBJ2-3 | - | TRBV6-2/TRBV6-3 | ASSYSAPITDTQY
TRBJ2-5 | - | TRBV6-5 | ASSRLQETQY
TRBJ2-7 | - | TRBV30 | AWSVRGGISEQY
TRBJ2-1 | - | TRBV6-5 | ASSYSSGNEQF
TRBJ2-6 | TRBD2 | TRBV10-3 | AISEAGESGANVLT
TRBJ1-4 | - | TRBV4-1 | ASSQGGTGTEKLF
TRBJ2-3 | TRBD2 | TRBV24-1 | ATSTSGPLGTDTQY
TRBJ2-1 | TRBD1 | TRBV10-3 | AIRLSRDRASNEQF
TRBJ1-2 | - | TRBV29-1 | SVTGTYGYT
TRBJ2-7 | TRBD1 | TRBV2 | ASSRDRGRMDEQY
TRBJ2-7 | TRBD2 | TRBV7-2 | ASSLGAAGGQSYEQY